This is a list of T cell receptor beta chains from one sample in a study of shared clonotypes between healthy human individuals. Some clones are missing from TCRdb's copy, which holds only in-frame ones; the method was immunoSEQ multiplex PCR. This sample has about 2.1 million clones, with around 93% found just once. Sequencing was performed on naive CD8+ T cells from PBMCs. Every receptor here comes from a man aged 18-30 years in good health. Some clones in this sample may be carry-over from other donors' samples. The CDR3 runs from the conserved cysteine through the conserved F or W. The D gene is left open where the match is weak. Not every row has a clone size; where given, it reads once, few, many or a size class.

d_call	v_call	j_call	clone_size	cdr3_nt	cdr3_aa
.	TRBV27	TRBJ1-2	few	TGTGCCAGCAGTCCCGGTGGAGACGGCTACACCTTC	CASSPGGDGYTF
TRBD2	TRBV29-1	TRBJ2-7	.	TGCAGCGGAGGGACTAGCGACTACGAGCAGTACTTC	CSGGTSDYEQYF
.	TRBV27	TRBJ2-7	.	TGTGCCAGCGGAGTTTTAGGACAGCCCTACGAGCAGTACTTC	CASGVLGQPYEQYF
.	TRBV7-6	TRBJ2-1	.	TGTGCCAGCAGCTTACGGTATGAGCAGTTCTTC	CASSLRYEQFF
.	TRBV5-6	TRBJ1-1	.	TGTGCCAGCAGCTCCAGGAACTACCGGAACACTGAAGCTTTCTTT	CASSSRNYRNTEAFF
.	TRBV27	TRBJ2-7	.	TGTGCCAGCAGTGCCTTGGTTGACCCGTCCGAGCAGTACTTC	CASSALVDPSEQYF
.	TRBV5-4	TRBJ1-1	few	TGTGCCAGCAGCCACGGGTCGGCAGGTTGGACTGAAGCTTTCTTT	CASSHGSAGWTEAFF
TRBD1	TRBV27	TRBJ2-5	.	TGTGCCAGCAGTTTACTTCCTGGACAGGGTAAAGAGACCCAGTACTTC	CASSLLPGQGKETQYF
TRBD1	TRBV7-6	TRBJ1-2	.	TGTGCCAGCAGCCCGGGGACAGACCCACTGAGTACAGGGGGCTACACCTTC	CASSPGTDPLSTGGYTF
.	TRBV28	TRBJ1-5	.	TGTGCCAGCAGTTTAAGCTGGACATCCAATCAGCCCCAGCATTTT	CASSLSWTSNQPQHF
.	TRBV28	TRBJ2-2	.	TGTGCCAGCAGTTTACAACAGGACACCGGGGAGCTGTTTTTT	CASSLQQDTGELFF
.	TRBV9	TRBJ2-1	.	TGTGCCAGCAGCGTAGCCGGAAATCCCTACAATGAGCAGTTCTTC	CASSVAGNPYNEQFF
TRBD2	TRBV14	TRBJ2-1	.	TGTGCCAGCAGCCAAGGACTAGCGGGAACTAGTGAGCAGTTCTTC	CASSQGLAGTSEQFF
.	TRBV9	TRBJ2-2	.	TGTGCCAGCAGCCCCAGGGTAGCCACGAACACCGGGGAGCTGTTTTTT	CASSPRVATNTGELFF
.	TRBV11-2	TRBJ2-7	.	TGTGCCAGCAGCGTACAGAGGGTCTTTTTGGATCACGAGCAGTACTTC	CASSVQRVFLDHEQYF
.	TRBV7-9	TRBJ2-5	.	TGTGCCAGCAGCTTAGCTACCCTGGGGGTCTCACAAGAGACCCAGTACTTC	CASSLATLGVSQETQYF
.	TRBV7-9	TRBJ2-1	.	TGTGCCAGCAGCGGCCCGCCGGGAGATGAGCAGTTCTTC	CASSGPPGDEQFF
.	TRBV29-1	TRBJ2-7	.	TGCAGCGTTGAAGCCACAGGTTACGAGCAGTACTTC	CSVEATGYEQYF
TRBD2	TRBV27	TRBJ2-7	.	TGTGCCAGCAGCCGGGGGACTAGCGGGATCTCCTACGAGCAGTACTTC	CASSRGTSGISYEQYF
TRBD2	TRBV5-1	TRBJ2-1	.	TGCGCCAGCAGCTTGGGTACGGGAGGGCCCTACAATGAGCAGTTCTTC	CASSLGTGGPYNEQFF
TRBD2	TRBV27	TRBJ2-1	.	TGTGCCAGCAGTCTCCGACTAGCGGGAACCTACAATGAGCAGTTCTTC	CASSLRLAGTYNEQFF
TRBD1	TRBV28	TRBJ2-2	.	TGTGCCAGCAGTTTAACAGGGGTTCGCACCGGGGAGCTGTTTTTT	CASSLTGVRTGELFF
TRBD2	TRBV4-3	TRBJ2-1	once	TGCGCCAGCAGCCAAGCTGAGGAACTAGCGGGAGCTCTACCCTCCTACAATGAGCAGTTCTTC	CASSQAEELAGALPSYNEQFF
.	TRBV7-9	TRBJ2-7	.	TGTGCCAGCAGCCCCCTTCCCTCGCGAGGAGTAGGGGGGCTCTACGAGCAGTACTTC	CASSPLPSRGVGGLYEQYF
.	TRBV7-9	TRBJ2-1	.	TGTGCCAGCAGCTACCCGGACAGGGAGGGCGGTGAGCAGTTCTTC	CASSYPDREGGEQFF
.	TRBV11-2	TRBJ2-7	.	TGTGCCAGCAGCTTCTCTACAGGTTCCTACGAGCAGTACTTC	CASSFSTGSYEQYF
.	TRBV28	TRBJ2-5	.	TGTGCCAGCAGTTTGTGGCAAGAGACCCAGTACTTC	CASSLWQETQYF
.	TRBV5-6	TRBJ2-7	.	TGTGCCAGCAGCTTTCAGGGGAACTACGAGCAGTACTTC	CASSFQGNYEQYF
.	TRBV30	TRBJ1-4	.	TGTGCCTGGGGGAGTGCTGAAAAACTGTTTTTT	CAWGSAEKLFF
.	TRBV4-3	TRBJ2-5	.	TGCGCCAGCAGCCAAGATGCCCCGGGTGAGGTAGGGGTTGGCGATGAGACCCAGTACTTC	CASSQDAPGEVGVGDETQYF
TRBD2	TRBV18	TRBJ2-1	.	TGTGCCAGCTCACCACCGGCTTATCTGCGGGAGGGCCCCCACTTCAATGAGCAGTTCTTC	CASSPPAYLREGPHFNEQFF
.	TRBV6-4	TRBJ2-7	.	TGTGCCAGCAGTGACTCTGCTACAAGCCGGTACGAGCAGTACTTC	CASSDSATSRYEQYF
TRBD2	TRBV13	TRBJ2-3	.	TGTGCCAGCAGCCAAAGCGGGGGGACAACCACAGATACGCAGTATTTT	CASSQSGGTTTDTQYF
TRBD2	TRBV7-9	TRBJ2-1	.	TGTGCCAGCAGCCGCGGACTAGCGGGTATTACCTACAATGAGCAGTTCTTC	CASSRGLAGITYNEQFF
TRBD1	TRBV27	TRBJ2-7	.	TGTGCCAGCAGTTTCAGGGACAGACCTACCCACCTCGGCGAGCAGTACTTC	CASSFRDRPTHLGEQYF
.	TRBV19	TRBJ1-1	.	TGTGCCAGTAGTGGGGGGGTACCCCGGCGGGGCACTGAAGCTTTCTTT	CASSGGVPRRGTEAFF
.	TRBV27	TRBJ2-7	.	TGTGCCAGCAGTTTATCACGGGGAGCCTCACTCGAGCAGTACTTC	CASSLSRGASLEQYF
.	TRBV7-9	TRBJ2-7	.	TGTGCCAGCAGCCCCAGCCCCGGAACCTACGAGCAGTACTTC	CASSPSPGTYEQYF
TRBD1	TRBV7-9	TRBJ2-7	.	TGTGCCAGCAGCTTGTCCGGGACAGGGTACGAGCAGTACTTC	CASSLSGTGYEQYF
.	TRBV27	TRBJ1-2	.	TGTGCCAGCAGTTCTGGGCCTCTTGGCTACACCTTC	CASSSGPLGYTF
.	TRBV6-5	TRBJ2-7	.	TGTGCCAGCAAGAGTAGCTACGAGCAGTACTTC	CASKSSYEQYF
.	TRBV15	TRBJ1-2	.	TGTGCCACCAGCAGAGGAGAGGGCCCCTATGGCTACACCTTC	CATSRGEGPYGYTF
TRBD1	TRBV11-2	TRBJ2-3	.	TGTGCCAGCAGCCAAAGGGACAGGGCCCCAACAGATACGCAGTATTTT	CASSQRDRAPTDTQYF
TRBD1	TRBV11-3	TRBJ1-4	once	TGTGCCAGCAGCAAACATAAAGGGACAGCCATTGCGCCGGCAGATGGAAAACTGTTTTTT	CASSKHKGTAIAPADGKLFF
.	TRBV15	TRBJ1-1	.	TGTGCCACCAGCATCCGACCCTACATCGAAGCTTTCTTT	CATSIRPYIEAFF
TRBD1	TRBV7-9	TRBJ2-5	.	TGTGCCAGCAGCCCGCGACAGGGAAAAGAGACCCAGTACTTC	CASSPRQGKETQYF
.	TRBV28	TRBJ1-2	.	TGTGCCAGCAGCTACGAGATGAACTATGGCTACACCTTC	CASSYEMNYGYTF
.	TRBV9	TRBJ2-7	.	TGTGCCAGCAGTCGGGCAGCCGGACACTCCTACGAGCAGTACTTC	CASSRAAGHSYEQYF
.	TRBV7-7	TRBJ2-7	.	TGTGCCAGCAGCTTAGTGGAGACACACGAGCAGTACTTC	CASSLVETHEQYF
TRBD1	TRBV4-1	TRBJ1-5	.	TGCGCCAGCAGCCAGGGGACAGGCCGCGGCAATCAGCCCCAGCATTTT	CASSQGTGRGNQPQHF
.	TRBV6-5	TRBJ2-5	.	TGTGCCAGCAGTCACTACTCCGGTCTGCTTCGAGAGACCCAGTACTTC	CASSHYSGLLRETQYF
.	TRBV7-2	TRBJ2-7	.	TGTGCCAGCAGCTTAGCGTTGGTAGCGGCCTCCTACGAGCAGTACTTC	CASSLALVAASYEQYF
.	TRBV10-1	TRBJ1-1	.	TGCGCCAGCAGCCGAGACAGGAGTCTCATGAACACTGAAGCTTTCTTT	CASSRDRSLMNTEAFF
.	TRBV29-1	TRBJ1-1	.	TGCAGCGTTAGGTCGGGGGAGAACACTGAAGCTTTCTTT	CSVRSGENTEAFF
TRBD2	TRBV10-2	TRBJ2-5	.	TGCGCCAGCAGGCTAGCGGGTATAACTCTACCGTTCCAAGAGACCCAGTACTTC	CASRLAGITLPFQETQYF
.	TRBV7-9	TRBJ2-1	.	TGTGCCAGCAGCCCCAGGGCGGGGAGGAATGAGCAGTTCTTC	CASSPRAGRNEQFF
.	TRBV21-1	TRBJ1-5	.	TGTGCCAGCATCCCGGACAGGGTAAGGCAGCCCCAGCATTTT	CASIPDRVRQPQHF